This T cell receptor beta chain was identified during a study of beta chain features in type 1 diabetes. Since all of the isolated RNA was reverse transcribed, expressed TCRB transcripts were what got sequenced. The data were produced by immunoSEQ multiplex PCR, yet TCRdb's version contains in-frame clones alone and is incomplete. The sample consists of fewer than 350,000 clones, 14% to 15% of them appearing once. This CDR3 region has 13 residues. CDR1 is SGHVS, CDR2 FQNEAQ, per germline. V lost 1 base and J lost 5, with 8 bases in between. Regarding the study as a whole: A moderate, significant TCRB CDR3 shortening appeared in type 1 diabetes across four CD4+ subsets.

This clone was counted a few times. Its antigen is as yet unknown. The chain carries TRBV7-8 and TRBJ2-5, with D perhaps matching TRBD2 (6 bases). The material sequenced was naive CD4+ T cells from blood. This receptor was obtained from a young man with type 1 diabetes. This CDR3 is CASSLGSGETQYF. CDR3 coding DNA: TGTGCCAGCAGCTTAGGGAGCGGGGAGACCCAGTACTTC. Together with reference TRBV7-8 and TRBJ2-5, the CDR3 gives the full variable domain: GAGVSQSPRYKVAKRGQDVALRCDPISGHVSLFWYQQALGQGPEFLTYFQNEAQLDKSGLPSDRFFAERPEGSVSTLKIQRTQQEDSAVYLCASSLGSGETQYFGPGTRLLVL.